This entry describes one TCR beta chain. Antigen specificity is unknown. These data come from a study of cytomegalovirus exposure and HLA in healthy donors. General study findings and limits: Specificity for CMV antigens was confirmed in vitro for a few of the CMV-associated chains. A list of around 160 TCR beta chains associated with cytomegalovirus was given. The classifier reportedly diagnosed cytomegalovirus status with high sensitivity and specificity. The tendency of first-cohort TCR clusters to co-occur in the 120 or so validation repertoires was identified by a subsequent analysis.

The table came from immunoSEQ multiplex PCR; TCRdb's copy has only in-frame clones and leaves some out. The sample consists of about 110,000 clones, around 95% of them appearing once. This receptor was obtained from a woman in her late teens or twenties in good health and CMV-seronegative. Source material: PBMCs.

The DNA for the CDR3 is TGTGCCAGCAGCAAGGGACTAGCGGGGGGGTCGAACACCGGGGAGCTGTTTTTT. Its translation: CASSKGLAGGSNTGELFF. The V gene is TRBV9, the J gene TRBJ2-2; TRBD2 matches at 16 bases. Germline V gene sequence: CDR1 SGDLS, CDR2 YYNGEE. V shed 4 bases and J 0 bases; nucleotides not matched to a gene: 3. This CDR3 region has 18 residues.